Listed here are 24 T cell receptor beta chains from one sample, sequenced in a study of OX40 agonist ivuxolimab in advanced cancers. Library generation was performed with the immunoSEQ multiplex PCR assay. Entries here come from immuneACCESS through TCRdb and include only in-frame sequences with V and J called. Some clones fail to appear in such tables; in the studies checked, an unresolved V gene covers under half of the shortfall, and the cause of the remainder is unknown. Recorded for this sample are some 50,000 clones; roughly 80% of them occurred a single time. The top ten clones comprise about 1.5% of the sample. The input for sequencing was CD4+ or CD8+ T cells sorted from blood, taken in a trial of the OX40 agonist ivuxolimab. The receptor set was obtained from an adult with an advanced solid tumor such as melanoma, head and neck, liver or kidney cancer.

This clone was observed a handful of times. This sequence joins TRBV28 and TRBJ1-2; a weak D match, TRBD1 (6 bases). V shed 4 bases and J shed 8 bases, with 20 bases lying between them. The V gene's germline CDR1 is MDHEN and CDR2 SYDVKM. CDR3 length equals 15 residues. In DNA form, the CDR3 reads TGTGCCAGCAGTTCCCCAAGAACCCACAGGGAGGGCTACACCTTC. Translation gives CASSSPRTHREGYTF.

The chain employs TRBV6-6 and TRBJ1-1, with a possible D match to TRBD1 (5 bases). Germline CDR1 reads MNHNY; CDR2 reads SVGAGI (reference sequence). V gave up 2 bases and J gave up 8 bases, with 15 bases separating them. This CDR3 comprises 14 residues. The DNA for the CDR3 is TGTGCCAGCAGTTACCCCCAAAGCAGGGTAGAAGCTTTCTTT. It is translated as CASSYPQSRVEAFF.

This clone was observed a single time. This chain uses TRBV7-9 with TRBJ2-3; D is undetermined. V was cut by 8 bases and J by 6 bases, with 12 bases left in between. CDR1 is SEHNR, CDR2 FQNEAQ, per germline (reference sequence). The CDR3 is made up of 12 amino acids. Here the CDR3 DNA reads TGTGCCAGCGCCCCCCCAAGGGATACGCAGTATTTT. It encodes CASAPPRDTQYF.

J is TRBJ1-5 and V is TRBV19; 8 bases are shared with TRBD1. The J segment lost 4 bases and the V segment lost 3 bases, leaving 5 bases of the junction unmatched. The CDR3 is made up of 15 amino acids. Germline V gives CDR1 LNHDA, CDR2 SQIVND (reference sequence). The CDR3 protein is CASSILGQGNQPQHF. CDR3 nucleotides: TGTGCCAGTAGTATTCTAGGACAGGGAAATCAGCCCCAGCATTTT.

V and J are TRBV21-1 and TRBJ2-7; the tabulated D call, TRBD1, remains unverified against the DNA. TRBV21-1 is listed as a pseudogene. The CDR3 contains 15 residues. The CDR3 loop reads CASSPPTGVIDEQYF. The CDR3 DNA sequence: TGTGCCAGCAGCCCGCCGACAGGGGTGATCGACGAGCAGTACTTC.

The V gene is TRBV7-9, the J gene TRBJ1-3; D is undetermined. V gave up 7 bases and J gave up 11 bases, with 15 bases separating them. The CDR3 is made up of 12 amino acids. Germline V CDR1 and CDR2: SEHNR, FQNEAQ (reference sequence). DNA of the CDR3: TGTGCCAGCACCGATGGAGGGCTATCCATATATTTT. Its translation is CASTDGGLSIYF.

The DNA for the CDR3 is TGCGCCAGCAGCCTACACAGCTCCTACAATGAGCAGTTCTTC. It specifies CASSLHSSYNEQFF. This chain uses TRBV5-1 with TRBJ2-1; D remains unclear. Trimming took off 4 bases at V and 0 bases at J, with 8 bases between the two ends. CDR3 length: 14 residues. Looked up from germline, CDR1 is SGHRS and CDR2 is YFSETQ.

The chain recombines TRBV27 with TRBJ1-6, with TRBD1 as a possible D gene (6 bases). Germline V gene sequence: CDR1 MNHEY, CDR2 SMNVEV (reference sequence). Trimming stripped 1 base from V and 10 bases from J, with 17 bases between. The CDR3 extends over 16 amino acids. DNA of the CDR3: TGTGCCAGCAGTTTATGGGACATTGGCGTGGAATCACCCCTCCACTTT. Its translation: CASSLWDIGVESPLHF.

The sample holds a few counts of this clone. At one end the junction does not follow the germline gene, possibly because of a read error. This CDR3 reads CASSLGGLLPYEQYF. CDR3 DNA: TGCGCCAGCAGTTTGGGGGGGCTTCTACCCTACGAGCAGTACTTC. The chain couples TRBV5-1 to TRBJ2-7; TRBD2 might be the D (7 bases). Germline V gives CDR1 SGHRS, CDR2 YFSETQ. The CDR3 runs 15 residues.

J is TRBJ1-3 and V is TRBV23-1, with D possibly matching TRBD1 (5 bases). TRBV23-1 is assigned to the ORF class and has an uncertain function. V shed 0 bases and J shed 0 bases, with 12 bases lying between them. The CDR3 extends over 17 amino acids. The CDR3 bases are TGCGCCAGCAGTCAATCGGGGACGGATAGCTCTGGAAACACCATATATTTT. Its protein is CASSQSGTDSSGNTIYF.

CDR3 sequence reads: CASRQAGGTEAFF. The DNA for the CDR3 is TGTGCCAGCCGGCAGGCAGGGGGCACTGAAGCTTTCTTT. V usage is TRBV7-9 and J usage is TRBJ1-1, with TRBD1 identical over 7 bases. With V trimmed by 8 bases and J by 4 bases, 7 bases remained unmatched. This CDR3 has 13 amino acids. CDR1 SEHNR and CDR2 FQNEAQ come from the germline V gene (reference sequence).

V is TRBV15 and J is TRBJ2-2; no firm D call. From germline, CDR1 is LNHNV and CDR2 YYDKDF (reference sequence). The CDR3 totals 15 residues. Trimming pared 0 bases from V and 3 bases from J, leaving 8 bases between. The CDR3 DNA sequence: TGTGCCACCAGCAGAGATACCGCTTACACCGGGGAGCTGTTTTTT. This encodes CATSRDTAYTGELFF.

The chain has TRBV5-6 and TRBJ2-3; possible D gene TRBD1, 6 bases. This CDR3 contains 15 residues. The germline gives CDR1 SGHDT, CDR2 YYEEEE. V gave up 2 bases and J gave up 4 bases, with 14 bases separating them. The chain's CDR3 is CASSFRVNRADTQYF. DNA of the CDR3: TGTGCCAGCAGCTTCAGGGTTAACAGGGCAGATACGCAGTATTTT.

The CDR3 loop reads CASSRSTEETQYF. The CDR3, as DNA: TGTGCCAGCAGCCGTTCGACAGAAGAGACCCAGTACTTC. This chain links TRBV7-2 with TRBJ2-5; D perhaps matches TRBD1 (5 bases). Germline V CDR1 and CDR2: SGHTA, FQGNSA. V lost 5 bases and J lost 3, with 10 bases in between. This CDR3 has 13 amino acids.

This clone was counted a single time. The chain has TRBV4-3 and TRBJ2-3; the D gene is possibly TRBD1 (5 bases). Per germline, CDR1 LGHNA and CDR2 YSLEER. The V gene lost 4 bases and the J gene lost 4 bases, with 12 bases spanning the gap. This CDR3 region has 14 residues. This chain's CDR3 is CASSRRQGADTQYF. The CDR3 region has the DNA TGCGCCAGCAGCCGACGGCAGGGCGCAGATACGCAGTATTTT.

The chain is built from TRBV13 and TRBJ2-1; 11 bases are shared with TRBD2. This CDR3 has 19 amino acids. J was trimmed by 3 bases and V by 5 bases; bases with no gene match: 15. CDR1 and CDR2 from the germline V gene are PRHDT and FYEKMQ (reference sequence). The CDR3 DNA follows: TGTGCCAGCAGCACTATTGCCCCATTCGGGACTAGCGGCTACAATGAGCAGTTCTTC. Protein product: CASSTIAPFGTSGYNEQFF.

This rearrangement joins TRBV11-2 to TRBJ2-2; 8 positions agree with TRBD1. The germline CDR1 and CDR2 sequences are SGHAT and FQNNGV. The ends lost 5 bases at V and 7 bases at J; junction bases unmatched: 12. The CDR3 is made up of 16 amino acids. This CDR3 is CASSPSGRGPVGELFF. The CDR3 DNA reads TGTGCCAGCAGCCCAAGTGGCAGGGGGCCTGTCGGGGAGCTGTTTTTT.

As concerns this clone: This may stem from a read error, because a much larger clone lies one nucleotide away. The conserved phenylalanine or tryptophan normally closing the CDR3 is absent here, so this likely arose from a read error. V and J are TRBV4-3 and TRBJ2-7, with 8 positions matching TRBD2. CDR3 length: 17 residues. The germline V gene has CDR1 LGHNA and CDR2 YSLEER. V lost 0 bases to trimming and J lost 3 bases; unmatched junction nucleotides: 10. In DNA form, the CDR3 reads TGCGCCAGCAGCCAAGATCCACCCTCAACTAGCGGCTACGAGCAGTACCTC. Translation gives CASSQDPPSTSGYEQYL.

This clone has a single count. This CDR3 is CASSRDRYTEAFF. Here the CDR3 DNA reads TGTGCCAGCAGCCGGGACAGATACACTGAAGCTTTCTTT. V is TRBV7-7 and J is TRBJ1-1, with 7 nucleotides matching TRBD1. The CDR3 totals 13 residues. CDR1 is SSHAT, CDR2 FNYEAQ, per germline (reference sequence). V dropped 5 bases and J dropped 3; count of bases not matched to a gene: 3.

This chain uses TRBV7-9 with TRBJ2-5; D is undetermined. The J call is in doubt because the DNA end fits TRBJ2-7 better. The CDR3 runs 15 residues. Germline V gene data show CDR1 as SEHNR and CDR2 as FQNEAQ (reference sequence). CDR3 in amino acids: CASSLGTDFSYEQYF. The CDR3 region has the DNA TGTGCCAGCAGCTTAGGTACAGACTTCTCCTACGAGCAGTACTTC.

CDR3 sequence: CASSISTRIPSEQYF. CDR3 nucleotide sequence: TGTGCCAGTAGTATCTCGACTAGGATCCCCTCCGAGCAGTACTTC. The rearrangement uses TRBV19 and TRBJ2-7, with D tentatively TRBD2 (6 bases). Germline assignment: CDR1 LNHDA and CDR2 SQIVND (reference sequence). This CDR3 has 15 residues. V was pared by 3 bases and J by 6 bases, with 18 bases between.

The chain employs TRBV21-1 and TRBJ2-3; the D call of TRBD1 is as the table states it, not checked on the DNA. TRBV21-1 is listed as a pseudogene. This CDR3 contains 13 residues. The CDR3 protein is CASSTHNADTQYF. In DNA, the CDR3 is TGTGCCAGCAGCACCCACAACGCCGATACGCAGTATTTT.

The chain is built from TRBV19 and TRBJ2-7, with D unclear. This CDR3 has 14 residues. Germline CDR1 is LNHDA and CDR2 is SQIVND (reference sequence). Trimming removed 2 bases at V and 2 bases at J, with 10 bases between. The CDR3 DNA follows: TGTGCCAGTAGTATAAACCTGGGTCCCTACGAGCAGTACTTC. Translated: CASSINLGPYEQYF.

This chain links TRBV2 with TRBJ2-6, with 11 nucleotides matching TRBD1. CDR1 is SNHLY and CDR2 is FYNNEI in the germline V gene. CDR3 length: 16 amino acids. The V segment lost 7 bases and the J segment 1 base; nucleotides outside the gene matches: 3. The CDR3 sequence is CASKGTGGSGANVLTF. The CDR3, as DNA: TGTGCCAGCAAAGGGACAGGGGGTTCTGGGGCCAACGTCCTGACTTTC.